This T cell receptor beta chain originates from a study of neurological immune-mediated disorders. Study-wide findings and caveats: Clinical features showed no association with the multiple sclerosis repertoire cluster, and MRI features showed none either.

This clonotype was counted many times. The antigen remains undetermined. Germline V lookup: CDR1 DFQATT, CDR2 SNEGSKA (reference sequence). Trimming shortened V by 4 bases and J by 9 bases, and 16 bases separated the two germline ends. This CDR3 spans 13 amino acids. The unsorted libraries were made from 2 million PBMCs kept at -80 C. Synthesis of cDNA was carried out by template-switch 5'RACE. The reaction used 10-nucleotide random UMIs. Each CDR3 protein is one row after TCRdb ran MiXCR on the 5' RACE reads. The data hold 95,000 or so distinct CDR3 sequences, with about 3.8% observed a single time. The chain carries TRBV20-1 and TRBJ2-1, with D possibly matching TRBD1 (5 bases). Sequenced input: PBMCs. The sequence derives from a woman between 18 and 30 years old with multiple sclerosis. CDR3 coding DNA: TGCAGTGCTAAGGTGCCAGGGCAGGTTGAGCAGTTCTTC. Its translation is CSAKVPGQVEQFF.